This entry is about one T cell receptor beta chain. This record comes from a study of cytomegalovirus exposure and HLA in healthy donors. PCR involved 60 Vbeta and 13 Jbeta primers. Sequencing used immunoSEQ multiplex PCR; TCRdb keeps in-frame clones, though not all of them. The data show 100,000 to 150,000 clones, approximately 80% seen once. The sample was PBMCs. This TCR was recovered from a woman aged 40-49 years in good health and CMV-seropositive.

The DNA of the CDR3 is TGCGCCAGCAGCCCGACAAACCTAGCGGGTGGGCGAGAGACCCAGTACTTC. Translated: CASSPTNLAGGRETQYF. The genes are TRBV5-1 and TRBJ2-5; 8 bases agree with TRBD2. CDR1 and CDR2 (germline): SGHRS, YFSETQ. The trim removed 4 bases at V and 4 bases at J, leaving 15 bases unmatched. This CDR3 is 17 amino acids long. Filled out from reference TRBV5-1 and TRBJ2-5, the complete variable domain reads KAGVTQTPRYLIKTRGQQVTLSCSPISGHRSVSWYQQTPGQGLQFLFEYFSETQRNKGNFPGRFSGRQFSNSRSEMNVSTLELGDSALYLCASSPTNLAGGRETQYFGPGTRLLVL.